Each of the 17 T cell receptor beta chains below was sequenced from the same sample in a study of identical twins. MiXCR was run by TCRdb on the 5' RACE reads, yielding one entry per CDR3 protein. The table has around 490,000 distinct CDR3 sequences, approximately 20% seen once. The data also belong to a second study, concerning yellow fever vaccine responses in identical twins.

The material sequenced was CD4+ T cells sorted from blood. These TCRs come from a young woman in good health.

V is TRBV5-4 and J is TRBJ1-5; no clear D. Per the germline V gene, CDR1 is SGHNT and CDR2 is YYREEE (reference sequence). The CDR3 covers 16 residues. V was clipped by 1 base and J by 2 bases, with 13 bases between them. The CDR3 nucleotides read TGTGCCAGCAGCTTGTTGCAGGAATTTGGCAATCAGCCCCAGCATTTT. Its protein product is CASSLLQEFGNQPQHF.

The gene calls are TRBV10-3 and TRBJ2-3; weak D call: TRBD2 (6 bases). The V and J ends lost 6 bases and 2 bases respectively, with 15 bases between them. The CDR3 is made up of 15 amino acids. Germline assignment: CDR1 ENHRY and CDR2 SYGVKD. The CDR3 here is CAIRASRGVTDTQYF. The CDR3 DNA reads as TGTGCCATCAGGGCGTCGCGGGGAGTCACAGATACGCAGTATTTT.

The CDR3 DNA sequence: TGCAGCGTTGAAGGCCAGGCCACCTACGAGCAGTACTTC. It codes for CSVEGQATYEQYF. The chain links TRBV29-1 to TRBJ2-7; unclear D gene. V was pared by 1 base and J by 2 bases, with 9 bases between. The CDR3 is made up of 13 amino acids. In germline, CDR1 is SQVTM, CDR2 ANQGSEA.

This chain connects TRBV3-1 to TRBJ2-7; no firm D call. V dropped 1 base and J dropped 2 bases, with 6 bases sitting between them. CDR1 and CDR2 (germline): LGHDT, YNNKEL (reference sequence). The CDR3 runs 13 residues. The CDR3 loop reads CASSQGWAYEQYF. CDR3 sequence (DNA): TGTGCCAGCAGCCAAGGTTGGGCCTACGAGCAGTACTTC.

This chain connects TRBV24-1 to TRBJ2-2; 9 bases align to TRBD1. Germline CDR1 is KGHDR and CDR2 is SFDVKD. Germline trimming cut 2 bases from V and 6 bases from J; bases unmatched to any gene: 6. This CDR3 is 16 amino acids long. The CDR3 protein is CATSDSGQGASGELFF. DNA of the CDR3: TGTGCCACCAGTGATTCGGGACAGGGAGCCTCCGGGGAGCTGTTTTTT.

The V gene is TRBV7-8, the J gene TRBJ2-1; perhaps TRBD1 as D (6 bases). The CDR3 loop spans 16 amino acids. Germline V gene sequence: CDR1 SGHVS, CDR2 FQNEAQ. V shed 5 bases and J shed 1 base, with 15 bases lying between them. The CDR3 nucleotides read TGTGCCAGCAGCCCAAATCGGGACAAATCCTACAATGAGCAGTTCTTC. It translates to CASSPNRDKSYNEQFF.

A note on this clonotype: A junction end diverges from the germline sequence, so it may reflect a read error. V is TRBV20-1 and J is TRBJ2-1; TRBD1 matches at 8 bases. Per the germline V gene, CDR1 is DFQATT and CDR2 is SNEGSKA (reference sequence). The CDR3 runs to 20 residues. The CDR3 region is CSAGDDRGELGDSSYNEQFF. In DNA, the CDR3 is TGCAGTGCTGGAGACGACAGGGGTGAGTTGGGGGATTCCTCCTACAATGAGCAGTTCTTC.

This clonotype showed up just a few times. Sequence at one end of the junction differs from germline and may be a read error. J is TRBJ2-5 and V is TRBV29-1; 7 nucleotides match TRBD2. The CDR3 length is 11 residues. Germline CDR1 and CDR2: SQVTM and ANQGSEA. CDR3 sequence: CSPRRGEIQYF. For the CDR3, the DNA is TGCAGCCCCCGACGGGGGGAGATCCAGTACTTC.

This clonotype was counted a few times. The V and J genes are TRBV6-5 and TRBJ2-3; unclear D gene. V lost 0 bases, J lost 0 bases, and 16 bases lay in between. There are 18 residues in the CDR3. The germline CDR1 and CDR2 sequences are MNHEY and SVGAGI. The CDR3 coding sequence is TGTGCCAGCAGTTACTCGAGTTTGTCCTGGTTTAGCACAGATACGCAGTATTTT. The encoded protein is CASSYSSLSWFSTDTQYF.

The table lists this clonotype with a count of one. The V and J genes are TRBV11-2 and TRBJ2-5; tentatively, D is TRBD1 or TRBD2 (5 bases each). The CDR3 spans 15 residues. CDR1 and CDR2 from the germline V gene are SGHAT and FQNNGV. The V gene lost 5 bases and the J gene lost 3 bases, with 16 bases spanning the gap. The CDR3: CASSMGDWEKETQYF. As DNA, the CDR3 is TGTGCCAGCAGCATGGGGGATTGGGAAAAAGAGACCCAGTACTTC.

This clonotype was seen only a few times. The V gene is TRBV29-1, the J gene TRBJ2-2, with TRBD2 identical over 9 bases. The V gene end was trimmed by 4 bases and the J gene end by 7 bases; junction bases not matched to a gene: 1. CDR1 and CDR2 (germline): SQVTM, ANQGSEA. The CDR3 runs to 12 residues. CDR3 sequence reads: CSVGTSVGELFF. The CDR3, as DNA: TGCAGCGTTGGGACTAGCGTCGGGGAGCTGTTTTTT.

The count of this clonotype is one. The chain uses TRBV5-1 and TRBJ1-6; possibly TRBD1 for D (5 bases). Germline V CDR1 and CDR2: SGHRS, YFSETQ. The CDR3 has 18 residues. V was shortened by 4 bases and J by 10 bases, with 27 bases between the two germline ends. CDR3 bases: TGCGCCAGCAGCGTCATGTCCGAGTCACAGGTTTATCGGTCACCCCTCCACTTT. This codes for CASSVMSESQVYRSPLHF.

This chain uses TRBV4-1 with TRBJ2-1; D remains ambiguous. Germline V gene sequence: CDR1 MGHRA, CDR2 YSYEKL. With 0 bases removed from V and 5 bases from J, the gap between germline ends came to 14 bases. This CDR3 spans 16 amino acids. The DNA for the CDR3 is TGCGCCAGCAGCCAAGATCCGAAGGAGTACCACAATGAGCAGTTCTTC. Amino acids: CASSQDPKEYHNEQFF.

The chain employs TRBV3-1 and TRBJ2-6; D is ambiguous. Trimming removed 0 bases from V and 0 bases from J, with 15 bases in between. CDR1 and CDR2 from the germline V gene are LGHDT and YNNKEL (reference sequence). The CDR3 sequence is 19 residues long. CDR3 region: CASSQDFQDPLSGANVLTF. CDR3 in DNA: TGTGCCAGCAGCCAAGATTTTCAGGACCCCCTCTCTGGGGCCAACGTCCTGACTTTC.

The genes are TRBV7-9 and TRBJ2-1, with 7 bases that match TRBD2. The germline CDR1 and CDR2 sequences are SEHNR and FQNEAQ (reference sequence). J lost 4 bases, V lost 0 bases, and 9 bases had no gene match. CDR3 length: 17 amino acids. CDR3 DNA sequence: TGTGCCAGCAGCTTAGCCCCAATTAGCGGGCATTACAATGAGCAGTTCTTC. It specifies CASSLAPISGHYNEQFF. The full variable domain, completed using reference TRBV7-9 and TRBJ2-1, is DTGVSQNPRHKITKRGQNVTFRCDPISEHNRLYWYRQTLGQGPEFLTYFQNEAQLEKSRLLSDRFSAERPKGSFSTLEIQRTEQGDSAMYLCASSLAPISGHYNEQFFGPGTRLTVL.

This clonotype was counted a few times. V gene TRBV6-1 combines with J gene TRBJ2-2; no definite D call. V lost 1 base to trimming and J lost 4 bases, with 7 bases between them. CDR1 MNHNS and CDR2 SASEGT come from the germline V gene. CDR3 length: 14 amino acids. CDR3 sequence: CASSEEWFTGELFF. CDR3 nucleotides: TGTGCCAGCAGTGAAGAGTGGTTCACCGGGGAGCTGTTTTTT.

The chain recombines TRBV28 with TRBJ2-7, with D hard to call. This CDR3 has 13 amino acids. The V end lost 7 bases, the J end lost 4 bases, and 14 bases lay between the germline ends. The germline CDR1 and CDR2 sequences are MDHEN and SYDVKM. CDR3 coding DNA: TGTGCCAGCATTGATACGGTGAAATACGAGCAGTACTTC. Protein sequence: CASIDTVKYEQYF.